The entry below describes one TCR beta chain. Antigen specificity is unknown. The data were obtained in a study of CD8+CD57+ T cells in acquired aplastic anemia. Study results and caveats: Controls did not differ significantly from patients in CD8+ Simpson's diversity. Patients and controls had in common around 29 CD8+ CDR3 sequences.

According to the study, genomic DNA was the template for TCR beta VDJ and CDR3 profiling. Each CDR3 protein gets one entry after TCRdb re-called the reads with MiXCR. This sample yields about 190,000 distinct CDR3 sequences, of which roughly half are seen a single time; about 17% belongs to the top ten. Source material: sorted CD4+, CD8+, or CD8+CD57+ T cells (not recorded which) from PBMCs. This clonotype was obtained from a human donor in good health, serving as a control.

The CDR3 bases are TGCAGTGCTAGGGGAACGAGACAGGGTAATTCACCCCTCCACTTT. Translated, it gives CSARGTRQGNSPLHF. The V and J genes are TRBV20-1 and TRBJ1-6; 7 bases fit TRBD1. CDR1 is DFQATT and CDR2 is SNEGSKA in the germline V gene (reference sequence). The CDR3 length is 15 residues. With V trimmed by 3 bases and J by 6 bases, 8 bases remained unmatched.